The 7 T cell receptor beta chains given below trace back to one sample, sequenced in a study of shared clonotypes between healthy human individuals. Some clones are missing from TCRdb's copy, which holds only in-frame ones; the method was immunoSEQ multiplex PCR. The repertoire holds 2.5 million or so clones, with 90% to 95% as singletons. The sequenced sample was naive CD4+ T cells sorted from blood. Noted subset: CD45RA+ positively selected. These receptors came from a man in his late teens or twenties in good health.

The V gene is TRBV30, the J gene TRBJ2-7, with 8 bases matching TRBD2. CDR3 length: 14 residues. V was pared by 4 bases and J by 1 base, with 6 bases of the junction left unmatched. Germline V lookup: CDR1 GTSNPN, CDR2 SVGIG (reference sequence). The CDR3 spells CAWKAGVLSYEQYF. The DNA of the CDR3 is TGTGCCTGGAAAGCGGGAGTTCTGTCCTACGAGCAGTACTTC.

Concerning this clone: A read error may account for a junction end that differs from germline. The CDR3 protein is CASSLAAGGYEQFF. The CDR3 DNA is TGTGCTAGCAGCTTAGCCGCAGGGGGATATGAGCAGTTCTTC. The chain employs TRBV7-7 and TRBJ2-1; 7 bases agree with TRBD1. CDR3 length: 14 residues. Germline CDR1 reads SSHAT; CDR2 reads FNYEAQ (reference sequence).

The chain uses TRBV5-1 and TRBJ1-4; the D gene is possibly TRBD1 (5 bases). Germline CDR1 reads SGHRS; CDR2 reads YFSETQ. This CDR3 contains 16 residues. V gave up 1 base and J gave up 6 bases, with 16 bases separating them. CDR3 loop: CASSLREYGAHEKLFF. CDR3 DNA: TGCGCCAGCAGCTTGAGGGAATACGGGGCACATGAAAAACTGTTTTTT.

CDR3 sequence: CASSLVPTGNNEQYF. The CDR3 DNA is TGTGCCAGCAGTTTAGTACCGACAGGGAATAACGAGCAGTACTTC. V gene TRBV27 combines with J gene TRBJ2-7, with TRBD1 matching over 7 bases. This CDR3 contains 15 residues. The V segment lost 2 bases and the J segment 5 bases; nucleotides outside the gene matches: 9. Looked up from germline, CDR1 is MNHEY and CDR2 is SMNVEV (reference sequence).

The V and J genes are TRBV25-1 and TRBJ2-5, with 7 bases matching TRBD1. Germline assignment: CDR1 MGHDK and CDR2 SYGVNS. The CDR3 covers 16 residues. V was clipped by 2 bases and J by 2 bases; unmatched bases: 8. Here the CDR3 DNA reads TGTGCCAGCAGTGAAGGAGGCAGGGGGAATCAAGAGACCCAGTACTTC. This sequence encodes CASSEGGRGNQETQYF.

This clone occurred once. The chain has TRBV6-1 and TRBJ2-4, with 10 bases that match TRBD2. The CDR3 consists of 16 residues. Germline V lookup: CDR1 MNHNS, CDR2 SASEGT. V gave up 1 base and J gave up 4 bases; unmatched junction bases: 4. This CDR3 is CASSEGQAGGKNIQYF. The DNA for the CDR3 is TGTGCCAGCAGTGAAGGGCAAGCGGGAGGGAAAAACATTCAGTACTTC.

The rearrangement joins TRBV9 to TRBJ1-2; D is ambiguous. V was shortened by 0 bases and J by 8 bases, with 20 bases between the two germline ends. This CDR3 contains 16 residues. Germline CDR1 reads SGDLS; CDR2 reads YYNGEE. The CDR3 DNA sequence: TGTGCCAGCAGCGTAGAGGCCCGTGTGCCTGTCGAGGGCTACACCTTC. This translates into CASSVEARVPVEGYTF.